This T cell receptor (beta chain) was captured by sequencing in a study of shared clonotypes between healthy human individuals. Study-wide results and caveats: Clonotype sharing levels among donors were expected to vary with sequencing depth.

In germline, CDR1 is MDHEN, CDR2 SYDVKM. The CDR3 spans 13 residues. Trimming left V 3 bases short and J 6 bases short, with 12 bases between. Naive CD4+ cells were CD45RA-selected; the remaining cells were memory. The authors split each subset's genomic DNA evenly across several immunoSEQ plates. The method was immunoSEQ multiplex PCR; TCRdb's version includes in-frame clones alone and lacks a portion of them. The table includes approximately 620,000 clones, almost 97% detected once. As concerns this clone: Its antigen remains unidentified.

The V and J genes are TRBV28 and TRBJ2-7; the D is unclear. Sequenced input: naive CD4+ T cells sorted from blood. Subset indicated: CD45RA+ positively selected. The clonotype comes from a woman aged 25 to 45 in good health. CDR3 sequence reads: CASSFSGFGEQYF. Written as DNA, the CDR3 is TGTGCCAGCAGTTTTTCGGGTTTCGGCGAGCAGTACTTC.